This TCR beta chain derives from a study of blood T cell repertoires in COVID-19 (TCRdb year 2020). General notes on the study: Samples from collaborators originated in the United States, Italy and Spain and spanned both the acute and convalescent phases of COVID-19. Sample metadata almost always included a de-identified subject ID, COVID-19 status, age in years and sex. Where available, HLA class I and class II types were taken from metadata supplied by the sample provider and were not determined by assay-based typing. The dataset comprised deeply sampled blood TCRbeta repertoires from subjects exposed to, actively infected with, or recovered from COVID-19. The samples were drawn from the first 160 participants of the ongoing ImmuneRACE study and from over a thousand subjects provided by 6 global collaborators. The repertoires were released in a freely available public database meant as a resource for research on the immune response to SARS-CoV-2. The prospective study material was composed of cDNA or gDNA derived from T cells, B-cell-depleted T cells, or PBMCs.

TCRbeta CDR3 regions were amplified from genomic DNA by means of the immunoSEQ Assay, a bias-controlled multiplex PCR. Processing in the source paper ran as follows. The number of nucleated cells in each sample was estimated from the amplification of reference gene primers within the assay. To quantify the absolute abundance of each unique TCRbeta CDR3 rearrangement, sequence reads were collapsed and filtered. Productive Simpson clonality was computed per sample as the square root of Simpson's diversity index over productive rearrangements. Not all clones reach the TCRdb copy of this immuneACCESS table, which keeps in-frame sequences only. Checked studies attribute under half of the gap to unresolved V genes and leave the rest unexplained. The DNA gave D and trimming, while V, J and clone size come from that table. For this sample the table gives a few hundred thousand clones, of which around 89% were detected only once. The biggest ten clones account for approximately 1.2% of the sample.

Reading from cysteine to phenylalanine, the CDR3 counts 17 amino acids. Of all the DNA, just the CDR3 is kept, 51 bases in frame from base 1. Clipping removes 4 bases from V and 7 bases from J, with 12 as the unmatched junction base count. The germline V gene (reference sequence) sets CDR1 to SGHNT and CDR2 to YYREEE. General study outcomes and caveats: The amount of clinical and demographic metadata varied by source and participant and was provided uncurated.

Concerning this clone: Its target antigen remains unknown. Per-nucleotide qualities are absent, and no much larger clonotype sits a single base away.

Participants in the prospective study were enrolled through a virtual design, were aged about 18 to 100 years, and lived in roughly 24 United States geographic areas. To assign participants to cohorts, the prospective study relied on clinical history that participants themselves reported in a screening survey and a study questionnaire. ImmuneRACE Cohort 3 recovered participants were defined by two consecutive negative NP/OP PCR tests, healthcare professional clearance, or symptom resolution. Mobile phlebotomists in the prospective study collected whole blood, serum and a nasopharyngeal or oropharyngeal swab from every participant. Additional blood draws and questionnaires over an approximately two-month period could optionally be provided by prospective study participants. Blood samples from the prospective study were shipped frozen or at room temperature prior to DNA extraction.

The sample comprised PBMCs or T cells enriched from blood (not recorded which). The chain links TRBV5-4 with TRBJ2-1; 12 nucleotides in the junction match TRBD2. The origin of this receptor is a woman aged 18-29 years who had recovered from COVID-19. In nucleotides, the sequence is TGTGCCAGCAGCCTACAGCCTAGCGGGGGGGCCTTAAATGAGCAGTTCTTC. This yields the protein CASSLQPSGGALNEQFF.